Shown below are 10 T cell receptor beta chains from a single sample sequenced in a study of shared clonotypes between healthy human individuals. The protocol was immunoSEQ multiplex PCR, while the TCRdb copy is restricted to in-frame clones and leaves out a portion. The sample records millions of clones, about 95% being singletons. Naive CD8 isolation took CD45RO-negative cells positively selected for CCR7 and excluded terminally differentiated effector memory CD45RA+ cells. What was sequenced was naive CD8+ T cells sorted from blood. These receptors came from a man aged 18 to 29 in good health.

The V and J genes are TRBV6-1 and TRBJ1-6, with a possible D match to TRBD1 (5 bases). Germline V gives CDR1 MNHNS, CDR2 SASEGT. This CDR3 region has 14 residues. Trimming removed 6 bases at V and 7 bases at J, with 13 bases between. CDR3: CASRGEGWNSPLHF. For the CDR3, the DNA is TGTGCCAGCAGGGGAGAGGGGTGGAATTCACCCCTCCACTTT.

This clone was seen only once. The chain uses TRBV5-4 and TRBJ1-4; perhaps TRBD1 as D (5 bases). In germline, CDR1 is SGHNT, CDR2 YYREEE (reference sequence). The CDR3 contains 13 residues. V was trimmed by 1 base and J by 6 bases, leaving 7 bases between them. The CDR3 bases are TGTGCCAGCAGCTTGATGGGGGATGAAAAACTGTTTTTT. This encodes CASSLMGDEKLFF.

The chain has TRBV2 and TRBJ2-3; the match to TRBD2 covers 7 bases. Looked up from germline, CDR1 is SNHLY and CDR2 is FYNNEI. CDR3 length equals 16 residues. The ends lost 2 bases at V and 0 bases at J; junction bases unmatched: 5. CDR3 residues: CASSETGGTSTDTQYF. DNA for the CDR3: TGTGCCAGCAGTGAAACGGGGGGAACTAGCACAGATACGCAGTATTTT.

The J gene is TRBJ2-6, the V gene TRBV27, with 11 bases matching TRBD1. This CDR3 has 17 residues. Germline CDR1 MNHEY, CDR2 SMNVEV (reference sequence). Germline trimming cut 6 bases from V and 0 bases from J; bases unmatched to any gene: 4. CDR3 DNA sequence: TGTGCCAGCAGAGGACAGGGGGCTTTCTCTGGGGCCAACGTCCTGACTTTC. Translated: CASRGQGAFSGANVLTF.

The chain links TRBV19 to TRBJ1-6, with unresolved D. Germline CDR1 LNHDA, CDR2 SQIVND (reference sequence). The V end was cut by 3 bases, the J end by 8 bases, with 17 bases between. CDR3 length equals 16 residues. CDR3 sequence: CASSIPDGIRYSPLHF. The CDR3 nucleotides are TGTGCCAGTAGTATCCCCGACGGGATTCGGTATTCACCCCTCCACTTT.

The genes are TRBV27 and TRBJ1-3; no firm D call. Germline CDR1 MNHEY, CDR2 SMNVEV (reference sequence). The CDR3 runs to 13 residues. Trimming stripped 7 bases from V and 0 bases from J, with 7 bases between. The CDR3 coding sequence is TGTGCCAGCACCAGTTACTCTGGAAACACCATATATTTT. It encodes CASTSYSGNTIYF.

CDR3 amino acids: CASSLAYSGNTIYF. The CDR3 nucleotides are TGTGCCAGCAGCTTGGCCTACTCGGGTAACACCATATATTTT. This sequence joins TRBV5-6 and TRBJ1-3; the D is unclear. Germline V CDR1 and CDR2: SGHDT, YYEEEE. The CDR3 contains 14 residues. V shed 0 bases and J shed 7 bases, with 11 bases lying between them.

V and J are TRBV6-5 and TRBJ2-1, with 7 bases matching TRBD2. The CDR3 is 15 residues long. The V and J ends lost 7 bases and 4 bases, in that order; junction bases with no gene match: 10. Per the germline V gene, CDR1 is MNHEY and CDR2 is SVGAGI. In DNA form, the CDR3 reads TGTGCCAGCACAACGGACGGGGGGTTGTACAATGAGCAGTTCTTC. Amino acid sequence: CASTTDGGLYNEQFF.

The chain is built from TRBV21-1 and TRBJ2-1; the DNA was not compared with TRBD1, the D call given in the table. TRBV21-1 is a known pseudogene. The CDR3 extends over 17 amino acids. In DNA, the CDR3 is TGTGCCAGCAGCAAGGCGGCCAGGGAAGGAACAAACGATGAGCAGTTCTTC. Translated, it gives CASSKAAREGTNDEQFF.

The chain couples TRBV7-9 to TRBJ2-2; the D is unclear. The V end lost 1 base, the J end lost 3 bases, and 6 bases lay between the germline ends. The length of the CDR3 is 14 residues. CDR1 SEHNR and CDR2 FQNEAQ come from the germline V gene (reference sequence). The CDR3 is CASSLEDYTGELFF. The CDR3 region has the DNA TGTGCCAGCAGCTTAGAGGATTACACCGGGGAGCTGTTTTTT. Supplemented by reference TRBV7-9 and TRBJ2-2, the full variable domain reads DTGVSQNPRHKITKRGQNVTFRCDPISEHNRLYWYRQTLGQGPEFLTYFQNEAQLEKSRLLSDRFSAERPKGSFSTLEIQRTEQGDSAMYLCASSLEDYTGELFFGEGSRLTVL.